These 27 T cell receptor beta chains were sequenced from one sample in a study of shared clonotypes between healthy human individuals (TCRdb year 2020). The method was the immunoSEQ multiplex PCR assay. TCRdb mirrors the immuneACCESS table, restricted to in-frame sequences. Some clones are absent from its copies; in checked studies, under half trace to an unresolved V gene, and the reason for the others is unknown. The sample yields about 1.4 million clones; about 96% were counted once. The top ten hold roughly 1.2% of the sample. Sequenced material: naive CD4+ T cells sorted from blood. The sample's cell subset or site label, decoded: CD45RA+ positively selected. These receptors all stem from a man aged 30 to 39 in good health.

Only one count was recorded for this clone. The chain is built from TRBV5-4 and TRBJ1-2, with 11 bases identical to TRBD1. The CDR3 contains 15 residues. After removal of 3 bases from V and 4 bases from J, the junction contained 5 bases not matched to a gene. CDR1 and CDR2 (germline): SGHNT, YYREEE (reference sequence). CDR3 region: CASSSPGQGAYGYTF. In nucleotides, the CDR3 is TGTGCCAGCAGCTCCCCCGGACAGGGGGCCTATGGCTACACCTTC.

The chain is built from TRBV27 and TRBJ2-1, with 13 bases matching TRBD2. The CDR3 runs to 14 residues. Germline loops: CDR1 MNHEY, CDR2 SMNVEV (reference sequence). V was pared by 7 bases and J by 5 bases, with 2 bases of the junction left unmatched. CDR3 sequence (DNA): TGTGCCAGCAAAGGACTAGCGGGAGACAATGAGCAGTTCTTC. Translating it yields CASKGLAGDNEQFF.

The J gene is TRBJ2-7, the V gene TRBV27; 10 bases line up with TRBD2. V gave up 7 bases and J gave up 0 bases; unmatched junction bases: 3. From germline, CDR1 is MNHEY and CDR2 SMNVEV (reference sequence). The CDR3 runs 14 residues. CDR3 region: CASTTSGHSYEQYF. As DNA, the CDR3 is TGTGCCAGCACGACTAGCGGGCACTCCTACGAGCAGTACTTC.

The chain combines TRBV9 with TRBJ2-5; 9 nucleotides align to TRBD2. The CDR3 extends over 16 amino acids. V shed 1 base and J 2 bases; nucleotides not matched to a gene: 6. Germline V CDR1 and CDR2: SGDLS, YYNGEE. CDR3 sequence (DNA): TGTGCCAGCAGCGTATTTCCTAGCGGGATACAAGAGACCCAGTACTTC. Protein: CASSVFPSGIQETQYF.

This clone was seen a single time. This specimen includes other DNA sequences encoding the same CDR3. The DNA for the CDR3 is TGTGCCAGCAGCCTGGACAGGGGGTCCTACGAGCAGTACTTC. Translating it yields CASSLDRGSYEQYF. The genes are TRBV7-2 and TRBJ2-7, with 10 positions matching TRBD1. The germline V gene has CDR1 SGHTA and CDR2 FQGNSA. V dropped 5 bases and J dropped 1; count of bases not matched to a gene: 2. This CDR3 comprises 14 residues. Drawing the rest from reference TRBV7-2 and TRBJ2-7, the complete variable domain is GAGVSQSPSNKVTEKGKDVELRCDPISGHTALYWYRQSLGQGLEFLIYFQGNSAPDKSGLPSDRFSAERTGGSVSTLTIQRTQQEDSAVYLCASSLDRGSYEQYFGPGTRLTVT.

The rearrangement joins TRBV10-2 to TRBJ1-3; D gene unclear. Germline-derived CDR1 and CDR2 are WSHSY and SAAADI. The CDR3 covers 17 residues. Trimming took 0 bases from V and 0 from J, leaving 12 bases between them. CDR3 region: CASSESRHGISGNTIYF. CDR3 in DNA: TGCGCCAGCAGTGAGTCGAGGCACGGAATCTCTGGAAACACCATATATTTT.

CDR3 DNA sequence: TGTGCCATCAGTGAACAGGGGCGGATCAGCACAGATACGCAGTATTTT. As protein: CAISEQGRISTDTQYF. The chain has TRBV10-3 and TRBJ2-3; 7 nucleotides match TRBD1. Per germline, CDR1 ENHRY and CDR2 SYGVKD. V shed 3 bases, J shed 0 bases, and the junction held 6 bases outside the gene matches. The CDR3 has 16 amino acids.

The chain employs TRBV23-1 and TRBJ2-3; the D gene is possibly TRBD2 (6 bases). TRBV23-1 qualifies as an ORF whose function is uncertain. There are 16 residues in the CDR3. The V end was cut by 6 bases, the J end by 2 bases, with 18 bases between. As DNA, the CDR3 is TGCGCCAGCAGCCTGGCCGGAGGGCCCCACACAGATACGCAGTATTTT. Translated: CASSLAGGPHTDTQYF.

The rearrangement joins TRBV15 to TRBJ2-2; D assignment may be TRBD1 or TRBD2 (6 bases each). Between the trimmed V and J ends, which lost 0 bases and 2 bases, there was a span of 13 bases. The CDR3 length is 17 residues. Germline CDR1 reads LNHNV; CDR2 reads YYDKDF (reference sequence). The CDR3 sequence is CATSRERGTHNTGELFF. The DNA for the CDR3 is TGTGCCACCAGCAGAGAACGCGGGACACATAACACCGGGGAGCTGTTTTTT.

The chain couples TRBV7-2 to TRBJ2-2; 7 nucleotides match TRBD2. The length of the CDR3 is 17 residues. The ends lost 1 base at V and 5 bases at J; junction bases unmatched: 10. Germline V gives CDR1 SGHTA, CDR2 FQGNSA. The DNA of the CDR3 is TGTGCCAGCAGCTTAGGAAGGTCTAGCGGACATACCGGGGAGCTGTTTTTT. This codes for CASSLGRSSGHTGELFF.

The chain recombines TRBV29-1 with TRBJ2-3; a weak D match, TRBD1 (6 bases). The CDR3 length is 13 residues. Trimming removed 4 bases at V and 3 bases at J, with 11 bases between. The germline gives CDR1 SQVTM, CDR2 ANQGSEA. CDR3 in amino acids: CSVVHTGTDTQYF. The CDR3 nucleotides are TGCAGCGTTGTCCATACAGGGACAGATACGCAGTATTTT.

The chain couples TRBV5-1 to TRBJ2-3; D perhaps matches TRBD1 (5 bases). Trimming removed 5 bases at V and 6 bases at J, with 19 bases between. Germline CDR1 reads SGHRS; CDR2 reads YFSETQ. CDR3 length: 15 amino acids. The CDR3 is CASRQELTSSDTQYF. The CDR3 DNA sequence: TGCGCCAGCAGACAGGAACTCACAAGTAGTGATACGCAGTATTTT. Complete variable domain (other parts from reference TRBV5-1 and TRBJ2-3): KAGVTQTPRYLIKTRGQQVTLSCSPISGHRSVSWYQQTPGQGLQFLFEYFSETQRNKGNFPGRFSGRQFSNSRSEMNVSTLELGDSALYLCASRQELTSSDTQYFGPGTRLTVL.

The sample holds one count of this clone. CDR3 nucleotide sequence: TGCGCCAGCAGCCTCGAGATGAACACTGAAGCTTTCTTT. It encodes CASSLEMNTEAFF. The chain uses TRBV5-1 and TRBJ1-1, with no clear D. The length of the CDR3 is 13 residues. Germline CDR1 reads SGHRS; CDR2 reads YFSETQ. Trimming took 4 bases from V and 0 from J, leaving 7 bases between them.

The chain recombines TRBV7-2 with TRBJ1-1; TRBD1 might be the D (5 bases). The CDR3 contains 14 residues. V was shortened by 5 bases and J by 4 bases, with 14 bases between the two germline ends. The germline gives CDR1 SGHTA, CDR2 FQGNSA. Here the CDR3 reads CASSVWDGLTEAFF. Here the CDR3 DNA reads TGTGCCAGCAGCGTTTGGGACGGGCTCACTGAAGCTTTCTTT.

The chain employs TRBV4-3 and TRBJ1-5; no clear D gene. Trimming took 4 bases from V and 0 from J, leaving 10 bases between them. Germline CDR1 reads LGHNA; CDR2 reads YSLEER. The length of the CDR3 is 15 residues. The CDR3 bases are TGCGCCAGCAGCCCGACCCCGATTAGCAATCAGCCCCAGCATTTT. Translation gives CASSPTPISNQPQHF.

A note on this clone: Other DNA sequences in the same sample also yield this CDR3. The chain carries TRBV18 and TRBJ1-1; D is perhaps TRBD1 (6 bases). The germline gives CDR1 KGHSH, CDR2 LQKENI. This CDR3 comprises 13 residues. The germline V and J ends were trimmed by 4 bases and 1 base, with 7 bases remaining between them. The CDR3: CASSLQGNTEAFF. The CDR3 region has the DNA TGTGCCAGCTCACTACAGGGGAACACTGAAGCTTTCTTT.

The chain carries TRBV6-1 and TRBJ1-2; tentatively, D is TRBD1 (5 bases). This CDR3 is built from 14 residues. V was shortened by 1 base and J by 3 bases, with 9 bases between the two germline ends. Germline V CDR1 and CDR2: MNHNS, SASEGT. The CDR3 is CASSEVGRDYGYTF. DNA for the CDR3: TGTGCCAGCAGTGAAGTGGGCAGGGACTATGGCTACACCTTC.

The chain employs TRBV7-9 and TRBJ2-7; TRBD1 is a possible D gene (5 bases). This CDR3 comprises 14 residues. Germline V lookup: CDR1 SEHNR, CDR2 FQNEAQ (reference sequence). V was pared by 1 base and J by 5 bases, with 12 bases between. Here the CDR3 reads CASSLEGAGDEQYF. The CDR3 bases are TGTGCCAGCAGCTTAGAAGGGGCCGGCGACGAGCAGTACTTC.

The V gene is TRBV18, the J gene TRBJ2-1, with 8 bases matching TRBD2. Germline trimming cut 0 bases from V and 8 bases from J; bases unmatched to any gene: 6. Germline CDR1 is KGHSH and CDR2 is LQKENI. This CDR3 has 15 residues. CDR3 in DNA: TGTGCCAGCTCACCACCGAGCGCGGGAGGTTATGAGCAGTTCTTC. Residues: CASSPPSAGGYEQFF.

The chain recombines TRBV30 with TRBJ1-5; weak D call: TRBD1 (6 bases). Germline values: CDR1 GTSNPN, CDR2 SVGIG (reference sequence). V was clipped by 5 bases and J by 6 bases, with 14 bases between them. The CDR3 length is 13 residues. CDR3 DNA: TGTGCCTGGGGGGGCGAGATCGGTCAGCCCCAGCATTTT. Its translation is CAWGGEIGQPQHF.

The chain uses TRBV29-1 and TRBJ2-3; 13 nucleotides match TRBD2. J lost 2 bases, V lost 3 bases, and 5 bases had no gene match. The CDR3 has 16 amino acids. Germline V gene lookup returns CDR1 SQVTM and CDR2 ANQGSEA. CDR3 nucleotides: TGCAGCGTTGACGCGGGGACTAGCGGGATCACAGATACGCAGTATTTT. Its translation: CSVDAGTSGITDTQYF.

The chain carries TRBV2 and TRBJ2-3, with 9 nucleotides matching TRBD1. V shed 8 bases and J 4 bases; nucleotides not matched to a gene: 10. CDR1 and CDR2 (germline): SNHLY, FYNNEI. The CDR3 loop spans 15 amino acids. The CDR3 is CASGPGQGDSDTQYF. The DNA of the CDR3 is TGTGCCAGCGGACCGGGACAGGGTGATTCAGATACGCAGTATTTT.

The chain recombines TRBV27 with TRBJ2-7; D possibly corresponds to TRBD2 (6 bases). V dropped 6 bases and J dropped 2 bases, with 17 bases sitting between them. There are 15 residues in the CDR3. Germline V lookup: CDR1 MNHEY, CDR2 SMNVEV (reference sequence). The CDR3 DNA reads as TGTGCCAGCAGAAGAGGTTCGGCGGGGACCTACGAGCAGTACTTC. Translated: CASRRGSAGTYEQYF.

The chain joins TRBV28 to TRBJ2-5; maybe TRBD1 (6 bases). Trimming took off 8 bases at V and 2 bases at J, with 9 bases between the two ends. The CDR3 loop spans 12 amino acids. The germline CDR1 and CDR2 sequences are MDHEN and SYDVKM. CDR3 bases: TGTGCCAGCGGTCAGGGGCAAGAGACCCAGTACTTC. It translates to CASGQGQETQYF.

Comment on this clone: A read error may account for a junction end that differs from germline. The gene calls are TRBV5-1 and TRBJ2-1; perhaps TRBD2 as D (6 bases). The CDR3 totals 11 residues. Germline values: CDR1 SGHRS, CDR2 YFSETQ. In nucleotides, the CDR3 is TGCGCCAGCAGCTTGGCGGGGGAGAGGATCTTC. Amino acid sequence: CASSLAGERIF.

J is TRBJ2-3 and V is TRBV29-1; D uncertain. This CDR3 region has 11 residues. The V gene lost 5 bases and the J gene lost 2 bases, with 5 bases spanning the gap. Germline CDR1 is SQVTM and CDR2 is ANQGSEA. The CDR3 bases are TGCAGCGTTTGCCCCACAGATACGCAGTATTTT. Translating gives CSVCPTDTQYF.

V and J are TRBV13 and TRBJ2-3, with 8 positions matching TRBD1. Germline V lookup: CDR1 PRHDT, CDR2 FYEKMQ (reference sequence). The CDR3 is 14 residues long. V lost 4 bases and J lost 4; bases outside the gene matches: 4. CDR3: CASSWTGTPDTQYF. The CDR3 DNA reads as TGTGCCAGCAGCTGGACAGGGACCCCAGATACGCAGTATTTT. Full variable domain (missing parts from reference TRBV13 and TRBJ2-3): AAGVIQSPRHLIKEKRETATLKCYPIPRHDTVYWYQQGPGQDPQFLISFYEKMQSDKGSIPDRFSAQQFSDYHSELNMSSLELGDSALYFCASSWTGTPDTQYFGPGTRLTVL.